This T cell receptor (beta chain) was obtained from a study of sequential checkpoint blockade in melanoma. Study as a whole: Randomization was 1:1 between first-line nivolumab→ipilimumab and ipilimumab→nivolumab. Maintenance nivolumab came after either treatment sequence.

The length of the CDR3 is 13 residues. V lost 4 bases and J lost 0, with 8 bases in between. CDR1 is SQVTM, CDR2 ANQGSEA, per germline. Generated by immunoSEQ multiplex PCR, the TCRdb table keeps only in-frame clones and is missing some. This table has about 28,000 clones, more than 80% appearing once. As to treatment: randomized to nivolumab then ipilimumab (arm A) or the reverse (arm B). Patients had received no earlier DNA-damaging chemotherapy. From thawed PBMCs, live CD3+CD8+ cells negative for CD19 and CD56 were sorted. The V and J genes are TRBV29-1 and TRBJ2-3; possibly TRBD1 for D (5 bases). The sample in question was CD8+ T cells sorted from blood (inferred from file names), obtained from a patient given nivolumab and ipilimumab in sequence. This sequence originates from a human donor with melanoma. CDR3 coding DNA: TGCAGCGTTGGGGGCGGTAGCACAGATACGCAGTATTTT. Amino acids: CSVGGGSTDTQYF.